This record covers a single TCR beta chain. Its specificity is not known. The sample comes from a study of persistence of HIV-infected CD4 T cells. The immunoSEQ assay was version 4, run in survey mode. Sequenced by immunoSEQ multiplex PCR; TCRdb stores in-frame clones only, minus some. The sample includes 50,000 or so clones, approximately 72% seen only once; the top ten take around 2.9%. V lost 9 bases and J 3 bases, leaving 8 bases between the germline ends. This CDR3 has 11 amino acids. Germline V gives CDR1 MGHRA, CDR2 YSYEKL. Stimulation used about 9.5 ug/mL lysate from CMV-infected fibroblasts. CD40L-negative CD69-negative CD45RO-high memory CD4+ T cells were sorted as populations depleted of antigen-responding cells. Adults with HIV-1 started suppressive ART while chronically infected.

Sample: CD4+ T cells sorted from PBMCs after roughly 18-hour stimulation, taken from a patient who received antiretroviral therapy. The clonotype comes from an adult man with HIV who was CMV-seropositive. The J gene is TRBJ1-1, the V gene TRBV4-1; possibly TRBD1 for D (5 bases). The CDR3 DNA is TGCGCCAGGAAGACAGACACTGAAGCTTTCTTT. It codes for CARKTDTEAFF.